The sequence of this TCR beta chain was determined in a study of T cell repertoires in cytomegalovirus infection. Study-wide context: Based on public TCR beta signatures, there were indications of CMV infection and of a matching HLA type. Study results and limitations: Clonotype analysis showed dominance of the ex vivo response by HLA-C-restricted CMV-specific TCR beta clonotypes.

This CDR3 spans 16 amino acids. CDR1 SQVTM and CDR2 ANQGSEA come from the germline V gene. Between the trimmed V and J ends, which lost 5 bases and 0 bases, there was a span of 18 bases. Notes on this clonotype: The target antigen is unknown.

TCRdb recomputed calls from the reads with MiXCR, one row per CDR3 protein. This table has a few hundred thousand distinct CDR3 sequences, about a sixth appearing once. The sequence derives from a human donor in good health (CMV status not recorded). Some clones in this sample may be carry-over from other donors' samples. Sequenced input: PBMCs. This chain links TRBV29-1 with TRBJ2-3; D gene uncertain. This chain's CDR3 is CSVTDGWAFSTDTQYF. CDR3 nucleotides: TGCAGCGTTACGGACGGGTGGGCGTTTAGCACAGATACGCAGTATTTT.